What follows is one TCR beta chain and its context. Its antigen is not identified. V dropped 0 bases and J dropped 0 bases, with 6 bases sitting between them. CDR3 length: 16 residues. Germline V lookup: CDR1 SGHVS, CDR2 FQNEAQ. The data are from a study of cytomegalovirus exposure and HLA in healthy donors. Study details: It was reported in a later analysis that the same platform had been used for the approximately 120 validation repertoires as for the roughly 650 first-cohort repertoires. Points from the study as a whole: That first-cohort TCR clusters tended to co-occur in the 95 to 150 validation repertoires was found in a later analysis. The study listed some 160 cytomegalovirus-associated TCR beta chains. A few of the chains that were CMV-associated were confirmed in vitro to be specific for CMV antigens.

Repertoires were generated with immunoSEQ multiplex PCR, while TCRdb's copy carries only in-frame clones and drops some. This sample has under 95,000 clones; just over 90% occur once, and the top ten carry 2.1%. The chain links TRBV7-8 to TRBJ2-6; D ambiguous. The TCR comes from a man aged 25-45 years in good health and CMV-seronegative. The sequencing input was PBMCs. CDR3 residues: CASSLAQPSGANVLTF. The CDR3 DNA reads TGTGCCAGCAGCTTAGCACAGCCCTCTGGGGCCAACGTCCTGACTTTC.